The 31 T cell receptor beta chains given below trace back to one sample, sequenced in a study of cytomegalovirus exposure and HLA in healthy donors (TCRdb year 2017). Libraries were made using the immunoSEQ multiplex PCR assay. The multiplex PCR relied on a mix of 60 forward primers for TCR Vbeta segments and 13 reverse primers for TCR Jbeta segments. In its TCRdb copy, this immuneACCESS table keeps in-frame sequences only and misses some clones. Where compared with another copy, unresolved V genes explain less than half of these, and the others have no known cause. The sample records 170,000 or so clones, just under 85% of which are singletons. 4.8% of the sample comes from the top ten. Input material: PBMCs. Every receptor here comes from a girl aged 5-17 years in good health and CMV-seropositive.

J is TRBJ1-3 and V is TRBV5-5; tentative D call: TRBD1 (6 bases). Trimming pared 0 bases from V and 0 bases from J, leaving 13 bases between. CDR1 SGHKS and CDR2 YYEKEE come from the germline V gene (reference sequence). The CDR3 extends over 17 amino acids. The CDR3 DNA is TGTGCCAGCAGCTTGGCCGAGGGGGGGGCCTCTGGAAACACCATATATTTT. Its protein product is CASSLAEGGASGNTIYF.

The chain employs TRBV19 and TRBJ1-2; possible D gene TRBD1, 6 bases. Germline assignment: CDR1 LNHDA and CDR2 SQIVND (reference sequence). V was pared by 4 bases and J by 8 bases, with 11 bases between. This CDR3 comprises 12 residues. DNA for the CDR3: TGTGCCAGTAGTAACAGGGACGGAGGCTACACCTTC. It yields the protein CASSNRDGGYTF.

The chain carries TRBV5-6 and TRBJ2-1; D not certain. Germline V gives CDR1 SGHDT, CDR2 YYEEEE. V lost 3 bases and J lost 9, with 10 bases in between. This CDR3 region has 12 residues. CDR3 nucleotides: TGTGCCAGCAGCTCAACAGTTATTGAGCAGTTCTTC. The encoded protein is CASSSTVIEQFF.

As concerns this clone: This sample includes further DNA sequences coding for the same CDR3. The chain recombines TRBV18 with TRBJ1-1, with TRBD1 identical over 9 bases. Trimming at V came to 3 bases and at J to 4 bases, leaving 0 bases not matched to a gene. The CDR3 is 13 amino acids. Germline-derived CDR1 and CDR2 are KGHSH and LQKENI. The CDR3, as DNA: TGTGCCAGCTCACCGACAGGGGGCACTGAAGCTTTCTTT. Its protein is CASSPTGGTEAFF.

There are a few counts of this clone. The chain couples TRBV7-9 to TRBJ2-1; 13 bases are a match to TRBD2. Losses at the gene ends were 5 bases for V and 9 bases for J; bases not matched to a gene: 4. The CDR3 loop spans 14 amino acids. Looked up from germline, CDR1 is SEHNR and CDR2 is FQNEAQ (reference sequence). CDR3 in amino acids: CASSTRLAGGEQFF. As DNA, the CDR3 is TGTGCCAGCAGCACCCGACTAGCGGGGGGTGAGCAGTTCTTC.

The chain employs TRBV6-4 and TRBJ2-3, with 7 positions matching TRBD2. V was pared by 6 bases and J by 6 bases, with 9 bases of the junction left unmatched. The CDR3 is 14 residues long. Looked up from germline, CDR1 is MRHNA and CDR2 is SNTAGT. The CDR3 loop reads CASSSSGGFDTQYF. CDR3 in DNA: TGTGCCAGCAGCAGCTCGGGGGGATTCGATACGCAGTATTTT.

CDR3: CASSLAGDEQFF. CDR3 nucleotide sequence: TGCGCCAGCAGCTTGGCCGGGGATGAGCAGTTCTTC. The chain couples TRBV5-1 to TRBJ2-1; perhaps TRBD2 as D (5 bases). The germline V and J ends were trimmed by 0 bases and 8 bases, with 6 bases remaining between them. The CDR3 loop spans 12 amino acids. The germline gives CDR1 SGHRS, CDR2 YFSETQ.

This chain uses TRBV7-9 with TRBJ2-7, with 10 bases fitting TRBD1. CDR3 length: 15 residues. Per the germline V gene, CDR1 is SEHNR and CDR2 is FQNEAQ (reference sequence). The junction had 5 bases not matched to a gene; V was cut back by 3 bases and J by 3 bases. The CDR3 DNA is TGTGCCAGCAGCTTCGGGGACAGGGGCGGCTACGAGCAGTACTTC. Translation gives CASSFGDRGGYEQYF.

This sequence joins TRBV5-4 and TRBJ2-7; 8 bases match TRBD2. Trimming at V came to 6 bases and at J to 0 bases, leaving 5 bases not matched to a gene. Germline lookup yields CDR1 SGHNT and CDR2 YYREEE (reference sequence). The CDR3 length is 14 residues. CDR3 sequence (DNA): TGTGCCAGCACCGCCCGGGGGGGCTCCTACGAGCAGTACTTC. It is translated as CASTARGGSYEQYF.

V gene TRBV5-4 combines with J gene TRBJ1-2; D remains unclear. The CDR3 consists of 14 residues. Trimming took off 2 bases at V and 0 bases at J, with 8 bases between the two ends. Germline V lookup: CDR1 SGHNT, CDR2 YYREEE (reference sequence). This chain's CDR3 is CASSFWAPNYGYTF. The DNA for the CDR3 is TGTGCCAGCAGCTTTTGGGCACCTAACTATGGCTACACCTTC.

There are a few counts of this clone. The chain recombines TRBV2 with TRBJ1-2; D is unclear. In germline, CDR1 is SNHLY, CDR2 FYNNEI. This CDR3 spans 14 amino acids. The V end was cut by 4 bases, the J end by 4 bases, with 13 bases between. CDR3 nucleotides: TGTGCCAGCAGTGCCGCGAGGGCATCCTATGGCTACACCTTC. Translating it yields CASSAARASYGYTF. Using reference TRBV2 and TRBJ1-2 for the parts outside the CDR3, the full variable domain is EPEVTQTPSHQVTQMGQEVILRCVPISNHLYFYWYRQILGQKVEFLVSFYNNEISEKSEIFDDQFSVERPDGSNFTLKIRSTKLEDSAMYFCASSAARASYGYTFGSGTRLTVV.

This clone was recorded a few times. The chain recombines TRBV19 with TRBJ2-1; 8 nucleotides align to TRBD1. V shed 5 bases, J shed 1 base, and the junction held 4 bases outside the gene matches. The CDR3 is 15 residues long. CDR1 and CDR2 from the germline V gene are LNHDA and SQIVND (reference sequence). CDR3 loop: CASSPGDRSYNEQFF. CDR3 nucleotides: TGTGCCAGTAGTCCAGGGGACAGGTCCTACAATGAGCAGTTCTTC.

CDR3 in amino acids: CASRPGRAGANEKLFF. The DNA of the CDR3 is TGTGCCAGCAGGCCGGGACGGGCAGGGGCTAATGAAAAACTGTTTTTT. The chain carries TRBV2 and TRBJ1-4; a possible D gene is TRBD1 (6 bases). CDR1 and CDR2 (germline): SNHLY, FYNNEI. The CDR3 spans 16 residues. The germline V and J ends were trimmed by 6 bases and 3 bases, with 17 bases remaining between them. The full variable domain, completed using reference TRBV2 and TRBJ1-4, is EPEVTQTPSHQVTQMGQEVILRCVPISNHLYFYWYRQILGQKVEFLVSFYNNEISEKSEIFDDQFSVERPDGSNFTLKIRSTKLEDSAMYFCASRPGRAGANEKLFFGSGTQLSVL.

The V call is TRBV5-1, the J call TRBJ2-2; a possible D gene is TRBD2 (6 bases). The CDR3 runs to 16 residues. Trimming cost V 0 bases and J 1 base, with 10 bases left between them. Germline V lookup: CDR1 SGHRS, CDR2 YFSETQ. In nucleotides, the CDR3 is TGCGCCAGCAGCTTGGTTACCGGGGGGAACACCGGGGAGCTGTTTTTT. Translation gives CASSLVTGGNTGELFF.

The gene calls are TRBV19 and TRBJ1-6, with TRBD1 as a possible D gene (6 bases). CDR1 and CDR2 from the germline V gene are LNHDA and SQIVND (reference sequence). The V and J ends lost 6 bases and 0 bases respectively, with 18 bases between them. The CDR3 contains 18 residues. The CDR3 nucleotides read TGTGCCAGTAGGGAACGAATGGGGGCTCCCTCCTATAATTCACCCCTCCACTTT. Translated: CASRERMGAPSYNSPLHF.

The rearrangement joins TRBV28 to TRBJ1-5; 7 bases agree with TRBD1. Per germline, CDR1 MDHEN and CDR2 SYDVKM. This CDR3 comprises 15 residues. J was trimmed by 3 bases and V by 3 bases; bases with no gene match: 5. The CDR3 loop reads CASSFGGTANQPQHF. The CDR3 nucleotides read TGTGCCAGCAGTTTTGGTGGGACAGCCAATCAGCCCCAGCATTTT.

The CDR3 protein is CASSSLTDTQYF. The CDR3 DNA reads as TGTGCCAGCAGCTCCCTCACAGATACGCAGTATTTT. The chain combines TRBV7-6 with TRBJ2-3; D not resolved. The V end lost 4 bases, the J end lost 2 bases, and 4 bases lay between the germline ends. The CDR3 sequence is 12 residues long. Germline values: CDR1 SGHVS, CDR2 FNYEAQ.

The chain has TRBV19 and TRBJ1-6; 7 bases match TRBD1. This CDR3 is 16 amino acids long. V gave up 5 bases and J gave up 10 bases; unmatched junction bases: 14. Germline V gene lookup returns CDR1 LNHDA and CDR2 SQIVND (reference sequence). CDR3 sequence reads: CASSPYGGEGASPLHF. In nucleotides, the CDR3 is TGTGCCAGTAGTCCCTATGGGGGAGAGGGGGCCTCACCCCTCCACTTT.

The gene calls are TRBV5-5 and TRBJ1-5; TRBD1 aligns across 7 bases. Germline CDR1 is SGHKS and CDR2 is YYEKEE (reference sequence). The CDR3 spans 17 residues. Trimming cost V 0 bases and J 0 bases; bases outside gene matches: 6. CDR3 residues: CASSLARTGNSNQPQHF. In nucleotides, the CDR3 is TGTGCCAGCAGCTTGGCTCGGACAGGAAATAGCAATCAGCCCCAGCATTTT.

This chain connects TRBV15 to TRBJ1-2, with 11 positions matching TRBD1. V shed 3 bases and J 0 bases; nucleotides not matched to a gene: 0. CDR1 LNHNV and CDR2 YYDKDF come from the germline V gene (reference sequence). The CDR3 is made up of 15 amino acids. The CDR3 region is CATSRGQGANYGYTF. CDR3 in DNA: TGTGCCACCAGCAGGGGACAGGGGGCTAACTATGGCTACACCTTC.

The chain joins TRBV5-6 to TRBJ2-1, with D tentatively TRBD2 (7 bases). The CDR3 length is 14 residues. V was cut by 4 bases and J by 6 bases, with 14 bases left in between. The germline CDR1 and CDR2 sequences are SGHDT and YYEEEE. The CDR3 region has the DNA TGTGCCAGCAGCGAGGGGGGGGCCAGCAATGAGCAGTTCTTC. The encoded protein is CASSEGGASNEQFF.

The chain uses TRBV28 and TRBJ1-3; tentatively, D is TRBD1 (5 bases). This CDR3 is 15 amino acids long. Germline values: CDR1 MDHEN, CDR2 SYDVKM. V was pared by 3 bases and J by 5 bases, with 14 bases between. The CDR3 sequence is CASSLDTYIRNTIYF. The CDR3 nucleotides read TGTGCCAGCAGTTTGGACACTTATATTCGAAACACCATATATTTT. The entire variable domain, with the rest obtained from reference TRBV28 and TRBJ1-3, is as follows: DVKVTQSSRYLVKRTGEKVFLECVQDMDHENMFWYRQDPGLGLRLIYFSYDVKMKEKGDIPEGYSVSREKKERFSLILESASTNQTSMYLCASSLDTYIRNTIYFGEGSWLTVV.

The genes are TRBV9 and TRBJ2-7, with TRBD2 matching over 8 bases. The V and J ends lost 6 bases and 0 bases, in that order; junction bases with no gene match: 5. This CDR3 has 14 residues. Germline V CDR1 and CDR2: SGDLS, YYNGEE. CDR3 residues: CASNPGGVSYEQYF. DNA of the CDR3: TGTGCCAGCAATCCGGGGGGGGTCTCCTACGAGCAGTACTTC.

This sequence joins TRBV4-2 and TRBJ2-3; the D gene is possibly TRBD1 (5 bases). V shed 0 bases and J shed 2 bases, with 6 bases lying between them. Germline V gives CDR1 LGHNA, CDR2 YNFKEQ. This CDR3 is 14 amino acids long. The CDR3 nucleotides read TGTGCCAGCAGCCAAGAGGACAACACAGATACGCAGTATTTT. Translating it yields CASSQEDNTDTQYF.

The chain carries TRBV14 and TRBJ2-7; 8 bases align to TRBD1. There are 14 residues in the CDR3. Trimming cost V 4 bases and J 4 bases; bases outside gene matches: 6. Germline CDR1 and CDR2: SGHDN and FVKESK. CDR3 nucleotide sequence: TGTGCCAGCAGCCCCGGACAGGGAGGATACGAGCAGTACTTC. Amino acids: CASSPGQGGYEQYF.

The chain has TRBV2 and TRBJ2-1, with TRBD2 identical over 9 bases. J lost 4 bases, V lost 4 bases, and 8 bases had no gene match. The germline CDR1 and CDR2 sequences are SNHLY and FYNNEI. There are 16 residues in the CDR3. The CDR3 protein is CASSVWRGGRYNEQFF. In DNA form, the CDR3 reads TGTGCCAGCAGTGTCTGGCGGGGGGGCCGATACAATGAGCAGTTCTTC.

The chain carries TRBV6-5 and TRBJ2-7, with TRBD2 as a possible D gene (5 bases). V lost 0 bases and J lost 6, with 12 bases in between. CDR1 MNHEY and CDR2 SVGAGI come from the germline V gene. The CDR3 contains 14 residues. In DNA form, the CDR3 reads TGTGCCAGCAGTTACTCTGAGGGAGAGGGCGAGCAGTACTTC. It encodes CASSYSEGEGEQYF.

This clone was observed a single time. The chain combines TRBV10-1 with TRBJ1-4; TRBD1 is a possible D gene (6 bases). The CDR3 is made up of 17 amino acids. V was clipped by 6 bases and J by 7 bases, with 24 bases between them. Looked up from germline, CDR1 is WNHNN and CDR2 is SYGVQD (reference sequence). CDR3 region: CASSAEGGTPRVEKLFF. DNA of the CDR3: TGCGCCAGCAGCGCAGAGGGGGGGACACCGCGGGTTGAAAAACTGTTTTTT.

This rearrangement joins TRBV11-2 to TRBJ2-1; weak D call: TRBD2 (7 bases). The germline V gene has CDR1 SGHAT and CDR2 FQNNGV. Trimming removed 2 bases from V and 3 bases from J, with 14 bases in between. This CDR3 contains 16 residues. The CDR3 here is CASSLIGGPNYNEQFF. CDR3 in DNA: TGTGCCAGCAGCTTAATCGGGGGGCCTAACTACAATGAGCAGTTCTTC.

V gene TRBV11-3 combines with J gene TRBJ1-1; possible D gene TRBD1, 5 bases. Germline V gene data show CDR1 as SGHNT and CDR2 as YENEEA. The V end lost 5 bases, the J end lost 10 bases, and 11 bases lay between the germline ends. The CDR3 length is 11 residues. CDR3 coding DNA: TGTGCCAGCAGCACTCAGGGTCGAGCTTTCTTT. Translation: CASSTQGRAFF.

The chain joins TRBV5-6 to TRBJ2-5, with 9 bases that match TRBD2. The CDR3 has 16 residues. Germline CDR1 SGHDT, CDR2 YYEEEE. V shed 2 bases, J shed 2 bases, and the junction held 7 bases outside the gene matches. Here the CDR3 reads CASSLWVSGGQETQYF. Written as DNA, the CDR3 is TGTGCCAGCAGCTTATGGGTTAGCGGGGGTCAAGAGACCCAGTACTTC.